This is a list of T cell receptor beta chains from one sample in a study of cytomegalovirus exposure and HLA in healthy donors. Libraries were prepared by immunoSEQ multiplex PCR; TCRdb keeps only in-frame clonotypes and omits some of them. The profile shows some 160,000 clones, more than 75% of them singletons. The sequenced sample consisted of PBMCs. The source is a man younger than 35 in good health and CMV-seronegative. CDR3s include the opening cysteine and the closing phenylalanine or tryptophan. A D gene is named only where the DNA matches it firmly. Clone size, where shown, is once, few, many, or a class for clones that have expanded.

clone_size,v_call,d_call,j_call,cdr3_nt,cdr3_aa
few,TRBV2,TRBD1,TRBJ1-5,TGTGCCAGCACCAAAGACAGGGGACTTAATCAGCCCCAGCATTTT,CASTKDRGLNQPQHF
NA,TRBV6-1,NA,TRBJ2-3,TGTGCCAGCAGGGGCCACTCAGGTCGGACAGATACGCAGTATTTT,CASRGHSGRTDTQYF
NA,TRBV7-8,TRBD2,TRBJ2-1,TGTGCCAGCAGCTTAGGCCGACTAGCCCGGAGCTCCTACAATGAGCAGTTCTTC,CASSLGRLARSSYNEQFF
NA,TRBV9,NA,TRBJ2-3,TGTGCCAGCAGCGGTCACAGGGACACAGATACGCAGTATTTT,CASSGHRDTDTQYF
NA,TRBV13,TRBD2,TRBJ2-1,TGTGCAAGCCGACTAGCGGGAGACAATGAGCAGTTCTTC,CASRLAGDNEQFF
NA,TRBV30,NA,TRBJ2-2,TGTGCCTGGAACCGCCAGGGGCTCACCGGGGAGCTGTTTTTT,CAWNRQGLTGELFF
NA,TRBV14,NA,TRBJ2-7,TGTGCCAGCAGCCAAGAGCTAACGCCGGGACACTATTTTGTCGAGCAGTACTTC,CASSQELTPGHYFVEQYF
NA,TRBV27,TRBD2,TRBJ2-5,TGTGCCAGCAGTTTAGTCGTGGGGGGGGAGACCCAGTACTTC,CASSLVVGGETQYF
NA,TRBV29-1,NA,TRBJ1-1,TGCAGCGTTACCCTTCGGGAGGGCCGGTTCACTGAAGCTTTCTTT,CSVTLREGRFTEAFF
NA,TRBV29-1,NA,TRBJ2-1,TGCAGCGCTGAGGGCATCTACAATGAGCAGTTCTTC,CSAEGIYNEQFF
NA,TRBV2,NA,TRBJ2-6,TGTGCCAGGAGGAGGGCAGGGAGAGAAGGGGCCAACGTCCTGACTTTC,CARRRAGREGANVLTF
NA,TRBV6-1,TRBD1,TRBJ1-2,TGTGCCAGCAGTGTCCGGACAGGGAACTATGGCTACACCTTC,CASSVRTGNYGYTF
once,TRBV27,NA,TRBJ2-7,TGTGCCAGCAGTTTGGGAGGCTCCTACGAGCAGTACTTC,CASSLGGSYEQYF
NA,TRBV2,NA,TRBJ1-4,TGTGCCAGCAGTGAGTTACAGGGTTCTAATGAAAAACTGTTTTTT,CASSELQGSNEKLFF
NA,TRBV2,TRBD2,TRBJ2-1,TGTGCCAGCAGAGTTGGTAGCGGGAAATACAATGAGCAGTTCTTC,CASRVGSGKYNEQFF
NA,TRBV10-1,TRBD1,TRBJ2-2,TGCGCCAGCAGTAACAGGGGAACCGGGGAGCTGTTTTTT,CASSNRGTGELFF
NA,TRBV5-1,NA,TRBJ1-1,TGCGCCAGCAGCTTGGCCTCGAGAAACACTGAAGCTTTCTTT,CASSLASRNTEAFF
NA,TRBV10-2,NA,TRBJ2-5,TGCGCCAGCAGCGACCTCGCCGGGACTCGCAAAGAGACCCAGTACTTC,CASSDLAGTRKETQYF
NA,TRBV11-3,TRBD1,TRBJ2-7,TGTGCCAGCAGCTTAGAAGGGACAGCTTACGAGCAGTACTTC,CASSLEGTAYEQYF
NA,TRBV11-1,NA,TRBJ2-6,TGTGCCAGCAGCCCCCTTTTAGGAGATATGAGCTCTGGGGCCAACGTCCTGACTTTC,CASSPLLGDMSSGANVLTF
NA,TRBV27,NA,TRBJ2-1,TGTGCCAGCAGTTTATCTTCCGGGAGTAGCTACAATGAGCAGTTCTTC,CASSLSSGSSYNEQFF
NA,TRBV29-1,NA,TRBJ2-2,TGCAGCGTTGTACAGGGTGGAACCGGGGAGCTGTTTTTT,CSVVQGGTGELFF
NA,TRBV6-5,NA,TRBJ1-5,TGTGCCAGCAGCCGTGAGGCCCAAGACCAGCCCCAGCATTTT,CASSREAQDQPQHF
NA,TRBV5-1,TRBD2,TRBJ2-2,TGCGCCAGCAGCTTGGCCTCGGCGGGAGTTATAGCCGGGGAGCTGTTTTTT,CASSLASAGVIAGELFF
NA,TRBV6-1,NA,TRBJ2-1,TGTGCCAGCAGTGAAAGGGGGGAGGGCGGTGAGCAGTTCTTC,CASSERGEGGEQFF
NA,TRBV2,NA,TRBJ2-7,TGTGCCAGCAGTGAGTATGGCAGGGCTGGCGACGAGCAGTACTTC,CASSEYGRAGDEQYF
NA,TRBV6-4,TRBD2,TRBJ2-1,TGTGCCAGCAGCGCTAGCGGGACGAGCTCCTACAATGAGCAGTTCTTC,CASSASGTSSYNEQFF
NA,TRBV6-1,TRBD1,TRBJ1-4,TGTGCCAGCAGTGACTGGGACAGTCCGAATGAAAAACTGTTTTTT,CASSDWDSPNEKLFF